Listed here are 10 T cell receptor beta chains from one sample, sequenced in a study of Ad26.COV2.S vaccination and SARS-CoV-2 variants. Repertoires were generated with immunoSEQ multiplex PCR, while TCRdb's copy carries only in-frame clones and drops some. The data hold 75,000 to 100,000 clones, with more than 65% observed a single time. Sample: peripheral blood, taken after recovery from COVID-19. The receptors were gathered from a human donor who had recovered from COVID-19.

The rearrangement links TRBV18 to TRBJ2-2; no firm D call. Trimming shortened V by 6 bases and J by 4 bases, and 6 bases separated the two germline ends. Germline values: CDR1 KGHSH, CDR2 LQKENI. This CDR3 is 12 amino acids long. CDR3 sequence (DNA): TGTGCCAGCTCGCCTATCACCGGGGAGCTGTTTTTT. Translation gives CASSPITGELFF.

The CDR3, as DNA: TGTGCCAGCAGCTTGGTAGCAAGGGGCACCGGGGAGCTGTTTTTT. Translation: CASSLVARGTGELFF. The chain recombines TRBV5-5 with TRBJ2-2; weak D call: TRBD1 (5 bases). This CDR3 contains 15 residues. Trimming took 0 bases from V and 4 from J, leaving 10 bases between them. Germline CDR1 is SGHKS and CDR2 is YYEKEE (reference sequence).

The chain couples TRBV6-5 to TRBJ1-1; D gene uncertain. The CDR3 contains 16 residues. Germline V gene data show CDR1 as MNHEY and CDR2 as SVGAGI. Trimming left V 2 bases short and J 0 bases short, with 13 bases between. As DNA, the CDR3 is TGTGCCAGCAGTTACGTCCCCGTTAGCATGAACACTGAAGCTTTCTTT. It translates to CASSYVPVSMNTEAFF.

V usage is TRBV29-1 and J usage is TRBJ2-1; 9 nucleotides agree with TRBD1. Germline CDR1 SQVTM, CDR2 ANQGSEA. This CDR3 comprises 16 residues. J lost 6 bases, V lost 4 bases, and 13 bases had no gene match. CDR3 nucleotides: TGCAGCGTTGGGGGGCGGAGGACAGGGGTGGGCAATGAGCAGTTCTTC. Protein: CSVGGRRTGVGNEQFF.

This sequence joins TRBV6-4 and TRBJ2-7, with TRBD2 matching over 10 bases. Germline V gene lookup returns CDR1 MRHNA and CDR2 SNTAGT. This CDR3 has 15 amino acids. With 4 bases clipped from V and 0 bases from J, the junction kept 3 bases outside the gene matches. The CDR3 here is CASSVASGSSYEQYF. CDR3 DNA sequence: TGTGCCAGCAGTGTCGCTAGCGGGAGCTCCTACGAGCAGTACTTC.

The chain employs TRBV28 and TRBJ2-7, with a weak D call TRBD2 (7 bases). This CDR3 is built from 17 residues. Germline V CDR1 and CDR2: MDHEN, SYDVKM. The germline V and J ends were trimmed by 1 base and 4 bases, with 20 bases remaining between them. CDR3 bases: TGTGCCAGCAGTTTATTGCAGGGGCGGGAGATAAGGTACGAGCAGTACTTC. Amino acids: CASSLLQGREIRYEQYF.

There are a few counts of this clone. The rearrangement joins TRBV29-1 to TRBJ2-2; no clear D. The CDR3 extends over 13 amino acids. Trimming removed 6 bases at V and 2 bases at J, with 10 bases between. In germline, CDR1 is SQVTM, CDR2 ANQGSEA. The CDR3 is CSVLPQNTGELFF. CDR3 coding DNA: TGCAGCGTCCTCCCCCAAAACACCGGGGAGCTGTTTTTT.

The V and J genes are TRBV4-3 and TRBJ2-3; no reliable D call. CDR1 and CDR2 from the germline V gene are LGHNA and YSLEER. This CDR3 has 17 amino acids. The V and J ends lost 0 bases and 5 bases respectively, with 18 bases between them. CDR3 amino acids: CASSQESASRTGDTQYF. DNA for the CDR3: TGCGCCAGCAGCCAAGAAAGCGCCAGTCGAACCGGAGATACGCAGTATTTT.

The genes are TRBV29-1 and TRBJ2-7, with 7 bases lining up with TRBD2. Germline-derived CDR1 and CDR2 are SQVTM and ANQGSEA. The CDR3 is 14 residues long. The V and J ends lost 5 bases and 3 bases, in that order; junction bases with no gene match: 10. CDR3 DNA sequence: TGCAGCGTTAGTCTCCGGACTAGGGTCTACGAGCAGTACTTC. Translated, it gives CSVSLRTRVYEQYF.

By sample share, this clone is medium-sized. V gene TRBV4-3 combines with J gene TRBJ2-7; TRBD1 aligns across 8 bases. Unmatched junction bases numbered 5, after V lost 0 bases and J lost 4 bases. The CDR3 runs to 15 residues. Germline values: CDR1 LGHNA, CDR2 YSLEER. CDR3 loop: CASSQDNRGVYEQYF. CDR3 bases: TGCGCCAGCAGCCAAGATAACAGGGGGGTATACGAGCAGTACTTC.